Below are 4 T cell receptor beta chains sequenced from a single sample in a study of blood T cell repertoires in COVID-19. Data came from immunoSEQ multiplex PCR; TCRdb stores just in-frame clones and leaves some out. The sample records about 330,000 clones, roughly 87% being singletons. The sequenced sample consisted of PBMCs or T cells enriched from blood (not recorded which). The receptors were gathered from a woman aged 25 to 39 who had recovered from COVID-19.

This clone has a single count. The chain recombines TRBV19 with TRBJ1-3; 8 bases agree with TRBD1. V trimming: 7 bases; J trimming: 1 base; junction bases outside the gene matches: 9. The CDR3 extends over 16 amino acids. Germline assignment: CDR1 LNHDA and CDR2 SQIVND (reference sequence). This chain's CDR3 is CASTTTGDPSGNTIYF. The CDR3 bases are TGTGCCAGTACTACGACAGGGGACCCTTCTGGAAACACCATATATTTT.

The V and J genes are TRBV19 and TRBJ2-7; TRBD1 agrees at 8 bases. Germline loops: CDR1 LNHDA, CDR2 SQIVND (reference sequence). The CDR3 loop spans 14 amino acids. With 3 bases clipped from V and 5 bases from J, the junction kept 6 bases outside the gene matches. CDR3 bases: TGTGCCAGTAGTATTCAGGGGGCTTTGGACGAGCAGTACTTC. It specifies CASSIQGALDEQYF.

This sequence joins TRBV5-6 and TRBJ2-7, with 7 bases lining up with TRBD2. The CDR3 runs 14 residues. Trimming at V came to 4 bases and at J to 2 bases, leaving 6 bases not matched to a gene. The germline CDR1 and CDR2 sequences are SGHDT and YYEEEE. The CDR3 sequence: CASSPGGGAYEQYF. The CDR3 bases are TGTGCCAGCAGCCCGGGCGGGGGAGCCTACGAGCAGTACTTC.

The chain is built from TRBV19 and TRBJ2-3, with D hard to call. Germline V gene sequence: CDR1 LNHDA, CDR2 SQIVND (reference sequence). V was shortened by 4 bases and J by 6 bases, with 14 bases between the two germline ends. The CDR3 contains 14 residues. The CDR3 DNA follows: TGTGCCAGTAGTAAACTAAGGCCCGTCGATACGCAGTATTTT. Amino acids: CASSKLRPVDTQYF.